This T cell receptor (beta chain) stems from a study of long-term antiretroviral therapy in people with HIV. Regarding the study as a whole: Repertoires looked antigen-experienced, with only a slight naive shift after ART. Whichever time point was examined, clones expanded before ART dominated the repertoire.

Survey-level resolution applied to immunoSEQ assay v3.0. TCRdb's table, derived via immunoSEQ multiplex PCR, lists solely in-frame clones and lacks some. The sample includes roughly 20,000 clones, around four fifths of them seen just once. The germline CDR1 and CDR2 sequences are SNHLY and FYNNEI. This CDR3 has 15 residues. The ends were cut back, 5 bases at V and 7 bases at J, with 15 bases in the middle. Post-ART PBMC samples numbered at least two per donor, and pre-ART ones at least one. HIV-positive participants were all treated in the United States. As to this clone: Its antigen remains unidentified.

The V and J genes are TRBV2 and TRBJ1-6; D gene unclear. The starting material was unsorted PBMCs, obtained about 4 years after starting antiretroviral therapy. The TCR comes from a man younger than 35 with HIV. The CDR3 DNA is TGTGCCAGCAGTATGGCAGTTTCGGGGAATTCACCCCTCCACTTT. Amino acids: CASSMAVSGNSPLHF.